The clone carrying this TCR beta chain appeared a few times. Its antigen is undetermined. The entry originates in a study of CD8 T cells in ankylosing spondylitis. Broader study findings: The study looked at matched synovial fluid samples from ankylosing spondylitis patients. Disease-linked clones were reported to be significantly enriched there. Characteristic, it appeared, of ankylosing spondylitis blood was a TCR beta motif of roughly eight highly homologous variants.

The germline CDR1 and CDR2 sequences are DFQATT and SNEGSKA (reference sequence). V dropped 2 bases and J dropped 1; count of bases not matched to a gene: 12. The CDR3 runs 18 residues. Libraries for TCR beta were made by quantitative 5'-RACE with molecular barcodes. TCRdb processed the 5' RACE reads anew with MiXCR; each CDR3 protein has one entry. The sample carries a few hundred thousand distinct CDR3 sequences, roughly 15% recorded once. The V and J genes are TRBV20-1 and TRBJ2-3, with 10 bases fitting TRBD2. The material sequenced was blood, either unsorted or a sorted T cell fraction (not recorded which). This receptor was obtained from a male donor with ankylosing spondylitis. The CDR3 protein is CSARRSSGGARGTDTQYF. CDR3 in DNA: TGCAGTGCTAGAAGGTCCAGCGGGGGGGCTCGGGGCACAGATACGCAGTATTTT.